These 26 T cell receptor beta chains came from one sample sequenced in a study of blood T cell repertoires in COVID-19. Assay: immunoSEQ multiplex PCR; the TCRdb copy retains only in-frame clones and omits some. The sample holds fewer than 50,000 clones, around 83% seen once. The source material was peripheral blood. The source is a woman of 80 years or more with active or convalescent COVID-19.

The J gene is TRBJ1-1, the V gene TRBV19; D might be TRBD1 (6 bases). The germline CDR1 and CDR2 sequences are LNHDA and SQIVND (reference sequence). Trimming took off 7 bases at V and 6 bases at J, with 18 bases between the two ends. This CDR3 comprises 14 residues. In DNA, the CDR3 is TGTGCCAGTAACCCAACAGGGTTGGCCCCTGAAGCTTTCTTT. Translated: CASNPTGLAPEAFF.

The rearrangement links TRBV25-1 to TRBJ1-2; maybe TRBD1 (6 bases). Trimming took 5 bases from V and 8 from J, leaving 30 bases between them. Germline CDR1 reads MGHDK; CDR2 reads SYGVNS. The CDR3 is 18 amino acids. The CDR3 here is CASSSPRGTPEITPGYTF. DNA for the CDR3: TGTGCCAGCAGTTCCCCCAGGGGAACCCCCGAGATTACCCCCGGCTACACCTTC.

The chain uses TRBV18 and TRBJ2-4, with a tentative D call TRBD1 (6 bases). Germline V CDR1 and CDR2: KGHSH, LQKENI. The CDR3 length is 16 residues. V gave up 5 bases and J gave up 5 bases, with 19 bases separating them. The CDR3 here is CASSSLIVTGENIQYF. The CDR3 bases are TGTGCCAGCTCATCGTTGATCGTGACAGGCGAAAACATTCAGTACTTC.

The gene calls are TRBV30 and TRBJ2-7; TRBD1 is a possible D gene (6 bases). There are 14 residues in the CDR3. V was pared by 1 base and J by 3 bases, with 13 bases between. The germline CDR1 and CDR2 sequences are GTSNPN and SVGIG (reference sequence). CDR3 coding DNA: TGTGCCTGGAGTGATACAGGGTTCTTCTACGAGCAGTACTTC. It specifies CAWSDTGFFYEQYF.

The V and J genes are TRBV5-1 and TRBJ1-1; tentatively, D is TRBD1 (6 bases). CDR3 length: 14 residues. Germline CDR1 and CDR2: SGHRS and YFSETQ. Trimming took off 3 bases at V and 1 base at J, with 10 bases between the two ends. Here the CDR3 reads CASSSGQRNTEAFF. DNA for the CDR3: TGCGCCAGCAGCTCTGGACAGAGGAACACTGAAGCTTTCTTT.

The chain carries TRBV2 and TRBJ1-6; tentative D call: TRBD1 (6 bases). CDR1 and CDR2 from the germline V gene are SNHLY and FYNNEI. Trimming stripped 3 bases from V and 7 bases from J, with 10 bases between. This CDR3 is built from 14 residues. This CDR3 is CASSDRGLNSPLHF. Written as DNA, the CDR3 is TGTGCCAGCAGTGACAGGGGTCTGAATTCACCCCTCCACTTT.

The genes are TRBV15 and TRBJ2-1; 9 bases line up with TRBD1. From germline, CDR1 is LNHNV and CDR2 YYDKDF (reference sequence). The length of the CDR3 is 14 residues. V was pared by 8 bases and J by 5 bases, with 7 bases of the junction left unmatched. The CDR3 sequence is CATEKGQGHNEQFF. DNA for the CDR3: TGTGCCACCGAGAAGGGACAGGGACACAATGAGCAGTTCTTC.

The gene calls are TRBV4-1 and TRBJ1-4; possibly TRBD1 for D (6 bases). Germline V gene data show CDR1 as MGHRA and CDR2 as YSYEKL. Trimming shortened V by 0 bases and J by 4 bases, and 12 bases separated the two germline ends. The CDR3 consists of 16 residues. The chain's CDR3 is CASSQDRGTSNEKLFF. CDR3 coding DNA: TGCGCCAGCAGCCAAGATAGGGGGACAAGTAATGAAAAACTGTTTTTT.

The J gene is TRBJ1-2, the V gene TRBV12-3 or TRBV12-4; TRBD1 matches at 7 bases. Trimming cost V 6 bases and J 8 bases; bases outside gene matches: 9. This CDR3 is built from 13 residues. The CDR3 region has the DNA TGTGCCAGCAGACAGGGGCCGCCGGGCGGCTACACCTTC. Protein: CASRQGPPGGYTF.

J is TRBJ1-1 and V is TRBV7-2; D perhaps matches TRBD1 (5 bases). CDR1 is SGHTA, CDR2 FQGNSA, per germline. This CDR3 has 15 residues. Trimming took off 2 bases at V and 1 base at J, with 11 bases between the two ends. DNA for the CDR3: TGTGCCAGCAGCTTACGACGGCAGGGGAACACTGAAGCTTTCTTT. It is translated as CASSLRRQGNTEAFF.

The DNA of the CDR3 is TGCGCCAGCAGCAACAACGGACAGACGGCTAATGAAAAACTGTTTTTT. This encodes CASSNNGQTANEKLFF. This chain joins TRBV5-1 and TRBJ1-4; possibly TRBD1 for D (6 bases). This CDR3 has 16 residues. Germline CDR1 and CDR2: SGHRS and YFSETQ. V dropped 4 bases and J dropped 3 bases, with 16 bases sitting between them.

The rearrangement joins TRBV11-2 to TRBJ1-1; D is possibly TRBD1 (6 bases). Germline-derived CDR1 and CDR2 are SGHAT and FQNNGV. The CDR3 extends over 14 amino acids. V shed 6 bases and J shed 4 bases, with 15 bases lying between them. In DNA, the CDR3 is TGTGCCAGCAGTCCCCAATTAGGGGGCACTGAAGCTTTCTTT. This translates into CASSPQLGGTEAFF.

V usage is TRBV7-8 and J usage is TRBJ2-7; TRBD1 matches 10 bases. The CDR3 has 16 amino acids. Germline loops: CDR1 SGHVS, CDR2 FQNEAQ. With V trimmed by 4 bases and J by 0 bases, 6 bases remained unmatched. For the CDR3, the DNA is TGTGCCAGCAGCTCTTACCGGGACAGGGGCTCCTACGAGCAGTACTTC. As protein: CASSSYRDRGSYEQYF.

Worth noting for this clone: This sample also contains other DNA sequences that code for the same CDR3. This chain connects TRBV24-1 to TRBJ1-2; D is uncertain. V was trimmed by 2 bases and J by 2 bases, leaving 5 bases between them. CDR3 length: 13 amino acids. Germline CDR1 KGHDR, CDR2 SFDVKD. The CDR3 spells CATSDSQNYGYTF. The CDR3 DNA reads as TGTGCCACCAGTGATTCACAGAACTATGGCTACACCTTC.

This CDR3 reads CASSFSGGSLGAGTQYF. As DNA, the CDR3 is TGTGCCAGCAGTTTTTCGGGGGGTAGTCTAGGGGCGGGTACGCAGTATTTT. The rearrangement joins TRBV27 to TRBJ2-3; 7 bases map to TRBD2. The V gene's germline CDR1 is MNHEY and CDR2 SMNVEV (reference sequence). This CDR3 region has 17 residues. V dropped 3 bases and J dropped 8; count of bases not matched to a gene: 17.

The rearrangement uses TRBV19 and TRBJ2-3; possibly TRBD2 for D (5 bases). V was cut by 5 bases and J by 4 bases, with 13 bases left in between. The CDR3 is 14 amino acids. CDR1 is LNHDA and CDR2 is SQIVND in the germline V gene (reference sequence). The CDR3, as DNA: TGTGCCAGTAGTTTCGGACTTTGGGCAGATACGCAGTATTTT. Translating it yields CASSFGLWADTQYF.

This chain connects TRBV6-6 to TRBJ1-1; D is possibly TRBD1 (6 bases). The germline V gene has CDR1 MNHNY and CDR2 SVGAGI (reference sequence). V lost 0 bases and J 6 bases, leaving 8 bases between the germline ends. There are 13 residues in the CDR3. Here the CDR3 DNA reads TGTGCCAGCAGTTACTCCAGGGGAGCTGAAGCTTTCTTT. Its protein product is CASSYSRGAEAFF.

The rearrangement joins TRBV28 to TRBJ1-5; no clear D. The ends were cut back, 3 bases at V and 9 bases at J, with 15 bases in the middle. CDR3 length: 14 amino acids. In germline, CDR1 is MDHEN, CDR2 SYDVKM. The CDR3 DNA reads as TGTGCCAGCAGTTTTGGTATCGGGGTTCCGCCCCAGCATTTT. Encoded protein: CASSFGIGVPPQHF.

This clone was picked up a small number of times. The CDR3 is CAWSVAGRGGTQYF. The CDR3 coding sequence is TGTGCCTGGAGTGTAGCTGGGAGAGGAGGTACGCAGTATTTT. This rearrangement joins TRBV30 to TRBJ2-3; D perhaps matches TRBD2 (5 bases). Germline V gives CDR1 GTSNPN, CDR2 SVGIG (reference sequence). The V end was cut by 0 bases, the J end by 8 bases, with 15 bases between. CDR3 length: 14 residues.

The chain couples TRBV7-2 to TRBJ1-2; perhaps TRBD1 as D (5 bases). The V and J ends lost 4 bases and 7 bases respectively, with 10 bases between them. This CDR3 spans 12 amino acids. Germline lookup yields CDR1 SGHTA and CDR2 FQGNSA. CDR3 loop: CASSSGGAGYTF. CDR3 DNA sequence: TGTGCCAGCAGCTCCGGGGGAGCTGGCTACACCTTC.

The chain carries TRBV7-9 and TRBJ1-5, with 7 bases matching TRBD1. Trimming removed 4 bases from V and 4 bases from J; junction bases left unmatched: 4. Germline values: CDR1 SEHNR, CDR2 FQNEAQ (reference sequence). The CDR3 is 14 amino acids. CDR3 in amino acids: CASSSPGGNQPQHF. Here the CDR3 DNA reads TGTGCCAGCAGCTCCCCAGGGGGAAATCAGCCCCAGCATTTT.

This sequence joins TRBV5-4 and TRBJ2-1, with 13 bases fitting TRBD2. Per the germline V gene, CDR1 is SGHNT and CDR2 is YYREEE (reference sequence). This CDR3 is 14 amino acids long. V dropped 10 bases and J dropped 8; count of bases not matched to a gene: 9. CDR3 nucleotide sequence: TGTGCCGGAAAACTAGCGGGAGGGGTAGATGAGCAGTTCTTC. Translated: CAGKLAGGVDEQFF. The full variable domain, in which reference TRBV5-4 and TRBJ2-1 provide the parts outside the CDR3, is ETGVTQSPTHLIKTRGQQVTLRCSSQSGHNTVSWYQQALGQGPQFIFQYYREEENGRGNFPPRFSGLQFPNYSSELNVNALELDDSALYLCAGKLAGGVDEQFFGPGTRLTVL.

This clone has only one observation. The chain links TRBV29-1 to TRBJ2-3, with 13 bases matching TRBD2. Germline lookup yields CDR1 SQVTM and CDR2 ANQGSEA. Unmatched junction bases numbered 4, after V lost 1 base and J lost 6 bases. This CDR3 has 15 residues. CDR3: CSVEGTSGRVDTQYF. CDR3 sequence (DNA): TGCAGCGTTGAAGGGACTAGCGGGAGAGTCGATACGCAGTATTTT.

This chain uses TRBV28 with TRBJ1-1, with TRBD1 matching over 9 bases. The germline V gene has CDR1 MDHEN and CDR2 SYDVKM. This CDR3 has 14 amino acids. With 6 bases clipped from V and 5 bases from J, the junction kept 7 bases outside the gene matches. Here the CDR3 DNA reads TGTGCCAGCAGGAGCGACAGGGGGTGGACTGAAGCTTTCTTT. It translates to CASRSDRGWTEAFF.

The chain recombines TRBV28 with TRBJ1-5; tentative D call: TRBD1 (5 bases). In germline, CDR1 is MDHEN, CDR2 SYDVKM. The CDR3 is 15 residues long. Trimming took 5 bases from V and 3 from J, leaving 14 bases between them. CDR3 protein: CASSPGGGANQPQHF. Written as DNA, the CDR3 is TGTGCCAGCAGTCCCGGGGGTGGGGCCAATCAGCCCCAGCATTTT.

The chain combines TRBV29-1 with TRBJ1-2, with D perhaps TRBD1 (6 bases). The CDR3 totals 16 residues. V lost 6 bases, J lost 2 bases, and 22 bases lay in between. Germline loops: CDR1 SQVTM, CDR2 ANQGSEA. The CDR3 is CSVAGAGSISNYGYTF. Written as DNA, the CDR3 is TGCAGCGTGGCGGGGGCAGGGTCTATTTCAAACTATGGCTACACCTTC.